This is a list of T cell receptor beta chains from one sample in a study of patients and donors after allogeneic stem cell transplantation. Via MiXCR, TCRdb re-called the RT-PCR reads, giving one row per CDR3 protein. Here the sample spans roughly 880,000 distinct CDR3 sequences, over 15% being singletons. The sequencing input was blood, either unsorted or a sorted T cell fraction (not recorded which). These receptors were collected from a human donor who was either an allogeneic HSCT recipient or a stem cell or donor lymphocyte infusion donor (not recorded which). It is not recorded whose cells these are; they may come from a transplant donor. The CDR3 runs from the conserved cysteine through the conserved F or W. D genes are given only for firm matches. For some rows the clone size is stated as once, few or many, or as a class when expanded; others skip it.

v_gene	abundance	d_gene	j_gene	CDR3aa	CDR3nt
TRBV7-9	NA	NA	TRBJ2-3	CASSLLSATTDTQYF	TGTGCCAGCAGCTTACTAAGCGCCACCACAGATACGCAGTATTTT
TRBV4-1	few	NA	TRBJ2-7	CASSRRDQLSQQYF	TGCGCCAGCAGCCGACGGGACCAGCTTTCCCAGCAGTACTTC
TRBV9	NA	NA	TRBJ1-1	CASSVARGGGTEAFF	TGTGCCAGCAGCGTAGCCAGAGGGGGAGGAACTGAAGCTTTCTTT
TRBV5-6	NA	TRBD2	TRBJ2-3	CASSLVGAGETDTQYF	TGTGCCAGCAGCTTGGTAGGAGCGGGGGAGACAGATACGCAGTATTTT
TRBV7-6	few	NA	TRBJ2-7	CASSLVGDGRSSYEQYF	TGTGCCAGCAGCTTAGTAGGGGACGGGAGATCTTCCTACGAGCAGTACTTC
TRBV20-1	many	NA	TRBJ1-2	CSARPWGGARSNYGYTF	TGCAGTGCTAGGCCTTGGGGGGGCGCGAGAAGTAACTATGGCTACACCTTC
TRBV5-1	few	NA	TRBJ1-2	CASSPTGLVNYGYTF	TGCGCCAGCAGTCCTACAGGGTTGGTGAACTATGGCTACACCTTC
TRBV2	NA	NA	TRBJ2-1	CASTRKGNEQFF	TGTGCCAGCACCCGAAAAGGGAATGAGCAGTTCTTC
TRBV20-1	NA	NA	TRBJ1-2	CSARPAGEGYTF	TGCAGTGCTAGACCGGCAGGGGAAGGCTACACCTTC
TRBV7-6	few	NA	TRBJ2-3	CASSLAWQGSTDTQYF	TGTGCCAGCAGCTTAGCATGGCAGGGAAGCACAGATACGCAGTATTTT
TRBV18	NA	TRBD1	TRBJ2-7	CASSQGQGEQYF	TGTGCCAGCTCACAAGGACAGGGCGAGCAGTACTTC
TRBV10-3	NA	NA	TRBJ2-2	CAISLSGNTGELFF	TGTGCCATCAGCTTATCAGGGAACACCGGGGAGCTGTTTTTT
TRBV6-1	many	TRBD2	TRBJ2-1	CASLLAGGNEQFF	TGTGCCAGCCTACTAGCGGGAGGCAATGAGCAGTTCTTC
TRBV18	few	TRBD1	TRBJ1-4	CASSRVTGRRNEKLFF	TGTGCCAGCTCCCGTGTGACAGGGAGGAGAAATGAAAAACTGTTTTTT
TRBV30	NA	TRBD1	TRBJ1-2	CAWTETGYGYTF	TGTGCCTGGACGGAGACAGGGTATGGCTACACCTTC
TRBV7-9	NA	NA	TRBJ2-2	CASSARQAGELFF	TGTGCCAGCAGCGCCCGACAGGCCGGGGAGCTGTTTTTT
TRBV12-3/TRBV12-4	few	NA	TRBJ2-1	CASSLRSRYPSNEQFF	TGTGCCAGCAGTTTAAGGTCCCGGTACCCGTCGAATGAGCAGTTCTTC
TRBV4-1	few	NA	TRBJ1-5	CASSPVYGGNSKGQHF	TGCGCCAGCAGCCCCGTTTATGGGGGAAATAGCAAAGGCCAGCATTTT
TRBV20-1	NA	NA	TRBJ2-3	CSARDGRGFTDTQYF	TGCAGTGCTAGAGACGGGCGGGGATTCACAGATACGCAGTATTTT
TRBV4-3	NA	NA	TRBJ1-1	CASSQDFGAGPIYTEAFF	TGCGCCAGCAGCCAAGATTTCGGGGCGGGGCCGATTTACACTGAAGCTTTCTTT